The source of this TCR beta chain is a study of a mutant IDH1 vaccine in newly diagnosed glioma. About the research overall: Vaccine administration was initiated 4-6 weeks following radiotherapy alone, or with temozolomide cycles.

Details on this clone: Its specificity is not known.

The time point denotes: week 35, safety follow-up. Vaccination used 300 ug of mutant IDH1 20-mer peptide per dose, with topical imiquimod. Those who donated had recent WHO grade 3 or 4 IDH1-mutant, ATRX-lost astrocytomas. Regarding the study as a whole: Of the patients, about 95% had vaccine-induced immune responses.

With 3 bases clipped from V and 2 bases from J, the junction kept 6 bases outside the gene matches. The CDR3 runs to 17 residues. Germline V lookup: CDR1 GTSNPN, CDR2 SVGIG (reference sequence). The data were produced by immunoSEQ multiplex PCR, yet TCRdb's version contains in-frame clones alone and is incomplete. The profile shows tens of thousands of clones, roughly 84% of them singletons. The input for sequencing was PBMCs, taken from a glioma patient whose treatment included an IDH1 peptide vaccine. The sequence derives from a man aged 18-30 years with glioma. V usage is TRBV30 and J usage is TRBJ2-5, with 16 nucleotides matching TRBD2. CDR3 region: CAWRLPGLAGGQETQYF. In nucleotides, the CDR3 is TGTGCCTGGAGACTTCCGGGACTAGCGGGGGGGCAAGAGACCCAGTACTTC.